This T cell receptor beta chain was captured by sequencing in a study of T cell responses to AZD1222 COVID-19 vaccine. Doses given second, at about 4 or about 12 weeks, were pooled. In the case of this clone: No antigen is known for it.

Findings of the study overall: Spike-specific TCRs gained breadth and depth after people received two AZD1222 doses. Spike was spanned by vaccine-associated CD4 TCRs, with dominance at 160-218 and 743-854.

The CDR3 totals 16 residues. V dropped 4 bases and J dropped 6; count of bases not matched to a gene: 12. Germline-derived CDR1 and CDR2 are MNHNS and SASEGT. TCRdb keeps only in-frame clones here, not all; method: immunoSEQ multiplex PCR. The sample shows around 84,000 clones, roughly 88% of them seen only once. Material: peripheral blood, obtained 28 days after the second AZD1222 dose. The chain is built from TRBV6-1 and TRBJ1-1; 9 bases match TRBD1. This clonotype originated in an adult who received the AZD1222 COVID-19 vaccine. DNA for the CDR3: TGTGCCAGCAGTGCCCCCCTGGACAGGGGAAACTCTGAAGCTTTCTTT. Its protein is CASSAPLDRGNSEAFF.